A single sample gave rise to the 3 T cell receptor beta chains below, sequenced in a study of blood T cell repertoires in COVID-19. Data came from immunoSEQ multiplex PCR; TCRdb stores just in-frame clones and leaves some out. This table holds about 280,000 clones, around 90% found once. The sequenced material came from PBMCs or T cells enriched from blood (not recorded which). The receptors come from a woman aged 18-30 years with acute COVID-19.

The rearrangement links TRBV10-1 to TRBJ2-1, with 7 bases that match TRBD2. After removal of 0 bases from V and 12 bases from J, the junction contained 11 bases not matched to a gene. The CDR3 spans 15 residues. Germline CDR1 reads WNHNN; CDR2 reads SYGVQD (reference sequence). The CDR3 protein is CASSESGLADDRQFF. The CDR3, as DNA: TGCGCCAGCAGTGAGTCGGGGCTAGCGGACGATCGGCAGTTCTTC.

The chain has TRBV5-1 and TRBJ2-3, with unresolved D. This CDR3 is built from 13 residues. Germline CDR1 SGHRS, CDR2 YFSETQ. Trimming stripped 4 bases from V and 5 bases from J, with 11 bases between. For the CDR3, the DNA is TGCGCCAGCAGCACCTTTATCGGAGATACGCAGTATTTT. It specifies CASSTFIGDTQYF.

The chain has TRBV10-3 and TRBJ2-1; 9 bases agree with TRBD2. This CDR3 is built from 14 residues. Germline values: CDR1 ENHRY, CDR2 SYGVKD. J was trimmed by 8 bases and V by 2 bases; bases with no gene match: 4. The CDR3 here is CAISEAGGGDEQFF. The CDR3 DNA is TGTGCCATCAGTGAGGCGGGAGGGGGCGATGAGCAGTTCTTC.